This T cell receptor beta chain was identified during a study of T-cell memory formation after mild COVID-19. Study-wide context: TCR clusters largely stayed donor specific. Regarding the study as a whole: Some SARS-CoV-2-responding clones were already detected in memory before infection. Second-wave clones that peaked on day 37 lacked confirmed SARS-CoV-2 specificity.

Trimming removed 5 bases from V and 9 bases from J; junction bases left unmatched: 10. CDR1 and CDR2 (germline): SGHVS, FQNEAQ. This CDR3 region has 15 residues. In its sample, this clonotype was seen a few times. What it binds is not known. TCRdb fed the 5' RACE reads into MiXCR, producing one record per CDR3 protein. The sample has 250,000 to 300,000 distinct CDR3 sequences, about 16% seen once; the top ten hold around a fifth. The chain links TRBV7-8 to TRBJ2-1, with 10 bases identical to TRBD2. Specimen: PBMCs or a T cell subset sorted from them (not recorded which). The sequence came from a man aged 18 to 35 who had mild COVID-19 (a few samples of this study predate the infection). Cell type and time point are not known. The CDR3 DNA follows: TGTGCCAGCAGCGCTTCAGGACTAGCGGACGGTGAGCAGTTCTTC. The encoded protein is CASSASGLADGEQFF. Based on the CDR3 plus reference TRBV7-8 and TRBJ2-1, the full variable domain is GAGVSQSPRYKVAKRGQDVALRCDPISGHVSLFWYQQALGQGPEFLTYFQNEAQLDKSGLPSDRFFAERPEGSVSTLKIQRTQQEDSAVYLCASSASGLADGEQFFGPGTRLTVL.